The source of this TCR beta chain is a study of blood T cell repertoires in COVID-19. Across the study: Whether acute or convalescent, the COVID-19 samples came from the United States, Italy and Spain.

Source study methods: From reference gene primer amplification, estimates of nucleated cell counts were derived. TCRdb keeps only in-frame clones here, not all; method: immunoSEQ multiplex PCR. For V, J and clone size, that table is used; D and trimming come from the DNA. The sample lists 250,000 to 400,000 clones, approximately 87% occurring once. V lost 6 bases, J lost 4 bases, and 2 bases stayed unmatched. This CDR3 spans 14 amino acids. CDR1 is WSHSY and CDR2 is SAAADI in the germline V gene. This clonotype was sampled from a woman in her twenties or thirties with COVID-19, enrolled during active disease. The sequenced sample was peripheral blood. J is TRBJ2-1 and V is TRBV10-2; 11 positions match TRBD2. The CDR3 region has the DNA TGCGCCAGCAGGACTAGCGGGAATTACAATGAGCAGTTCTTC. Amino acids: CASRTSGNYNEQFF.